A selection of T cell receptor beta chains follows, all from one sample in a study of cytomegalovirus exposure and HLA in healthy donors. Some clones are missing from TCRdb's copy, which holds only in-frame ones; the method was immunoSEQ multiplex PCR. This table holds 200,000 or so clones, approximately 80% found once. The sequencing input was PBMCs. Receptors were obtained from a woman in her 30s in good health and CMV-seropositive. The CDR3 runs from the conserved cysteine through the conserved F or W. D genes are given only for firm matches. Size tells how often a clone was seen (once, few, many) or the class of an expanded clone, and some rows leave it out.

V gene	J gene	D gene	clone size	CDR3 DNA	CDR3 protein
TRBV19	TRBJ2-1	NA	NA	TGTGCCAGTAGGAATGAGAGGGGGGGGTACAATGAGCAGTTCTTC	CASRNERGGYNEQFF
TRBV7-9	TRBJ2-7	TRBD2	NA	TGTGCCAGCAGCGCCGCACGACTAGCGGGAGTCTCCTACGAGCAGTACTTC	CASSAARLAGVSYEQYF
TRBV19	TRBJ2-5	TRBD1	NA	TGTGCCAGTAGTGACAGGGTCGTGGAGACCCAGTACTTC	CASSDRVVETQYF
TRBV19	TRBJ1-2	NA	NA	TGTGCCAGTAGTCTCACAGTTAACTATGGCTACACCTTC	CASSLTVNYGYTF
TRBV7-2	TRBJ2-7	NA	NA	TGTGCCAGCAGCCCGGGCTACGAGCAGTACTTC	CASSPGYEQYF
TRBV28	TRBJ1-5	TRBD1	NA	TGTGCCAGCAGCCCTGGACAGGGACAGTCATCTCAGCCCCAGCATTTT	CASSPGQGQSSQPQHF
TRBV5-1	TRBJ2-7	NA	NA	TGCGCCAGCAGCTTGACCCTCCAGGGGCGAGGGGCCTACGAGCAGTACTTC	CASSLTLQGRGAYEQYF
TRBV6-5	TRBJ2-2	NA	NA	TGTGCCAGCAGTTTAAGGGGCACCGGGGAGCTGTTTTTT	CASSLRGTGELFF
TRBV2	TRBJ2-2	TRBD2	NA	TGTGCCAGCAGTGAACCCTGGCAGCGGGGATGGCCCGGGGAGCTGTTTTTT	CASSEPWQRGWPGELFF
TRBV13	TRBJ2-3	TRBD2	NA	TGTGCCAGCAGCCCAACTAGCGGGGCGTCAGGTACGCAGTATTTT	CASSPTSGASGTQYF
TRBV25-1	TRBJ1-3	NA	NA	TGTGCCAGCAGTGAATTTGGGGGCGCCGGAAACACCATATATTTT	CASSEFGGAGNTIYF
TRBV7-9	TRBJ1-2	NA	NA	TGTGCCAGCAGCTTAGCGTGGGTCAGGACTAACTATGGCTACACCTTC	CASSLAWVRTNYGYTF
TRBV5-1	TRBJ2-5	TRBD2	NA	TGCGCCAGCAGCTTGGGGACTAGCGGAAAAGAGACCCAGTACTTC	CASSLGTSGKETQYF
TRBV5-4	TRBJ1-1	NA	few	TGTGCCAGCAGCTTGGCGGGAATGGTGAACACTGAAGCTTTCTTT	CASSLAGMVNTEAFF
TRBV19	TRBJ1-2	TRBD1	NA	TGTGCCAGTAGTATTTCCGAGACAGGGGGGTATGGCTACACCTTC	CASSISETGGYGYTF
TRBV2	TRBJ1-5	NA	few	TGTGCCACCACAAAGGAGAGCAATCAGCCCCAGCATTTT	CATTKESNQPQHF
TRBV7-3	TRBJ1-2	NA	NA	TGTGCCAGCAGCCGTCCCGGGATTGGGCCCGGCGGTGGCTACACCTTC	CASSRPGIGPGGGYTF
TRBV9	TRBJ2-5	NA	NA	TGTGCCAGCAGCGCCCCTACAGGTTGGGAGACCCAGTACTTC	CASSAPTGWETQYF
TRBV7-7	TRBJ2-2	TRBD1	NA	TGTGCTAGCAGCTTGGGGACAGGAAGCACCGGGGAGCTGTTTTTT	CASSLGTGSTGELFF
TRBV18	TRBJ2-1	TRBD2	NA	TGTGCCAGCTCACCACCGGTGCTAGCGGGAAACTATGAGCAGTTCTTC	CASSPPVLAGNYEQFF
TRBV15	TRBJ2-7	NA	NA	TGTGCCACCAGCAGTGTAGCCTACGAGCAGTACTTC	CATSSVAYEQYF
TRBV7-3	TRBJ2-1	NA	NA	TGTGCCAGCAGCTCTGCGGAGAATGAGCAGTTCTTC	CASSSAENEQFF
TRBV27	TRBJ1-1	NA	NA	TGTGCCAGCAGCCCCGACACAATGGGCACTGAAGCTTTCTTT	CASSPDTMGTEAFF
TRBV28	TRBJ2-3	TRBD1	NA	TGTGCCAGCAGTCGGGACAGGGGTCCAGATACGCAGTATTTT	CASSRDRGPDTQYF
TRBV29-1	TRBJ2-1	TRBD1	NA	TGCAGCGCCCTGACAGGGGCGAGCAATGAGCAGTTCTTC	CSALTGASNEQFF
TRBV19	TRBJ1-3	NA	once	TGTGCCAGTAGTCCGACAGCCTCTGGAAACACCATATATTTT	CASSPTASGNTIYF
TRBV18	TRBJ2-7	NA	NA	TGTGCCAGCTCACCTTCTGAGACAGGAGCTCTCGGGCAGTACTTC	CASSPSETGALGQYF
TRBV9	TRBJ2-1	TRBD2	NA	TGTGCCAGCGGGGGACTAGCGGTTAATGAGCAGTTCTTC	CASGGLAVNEQFF
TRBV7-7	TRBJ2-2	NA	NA	TGTGCTAGCAGCTTGGAATCCGGGGCGGGGTCAGACACCGGGGAGCTGTTTTTT	CASSLESGAGSDTGELFF
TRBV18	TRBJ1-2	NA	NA	TGTGCCAGCTCACCTACATCTGACAGTACTAACTATGGCTACACCTTC	CASSPTSDSTNYGYTF
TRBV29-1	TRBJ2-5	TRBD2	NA	TGCAGCGTCGGGACTAAGCAAGAGACCCAGTACTTC	CSVGTKQETQYF
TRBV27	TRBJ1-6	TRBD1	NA	TGTGCCAGCAGTCACCAACAGGGGGGGAATTCACCCCTCCACTTT	CASSHQQGGNSPLHF
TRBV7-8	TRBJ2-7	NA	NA	TGTGCCAGCAGCCCCTGGTTGGGCGGGACAGACGAGCAGTACTTC	CASSPWLGGTDEQYF
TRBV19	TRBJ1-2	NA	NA	TGTGCCAGTGATATAGGGACCGGGGGACCGAACTATGGCTACACCTTC	CASDIGTGGPNYGYTF
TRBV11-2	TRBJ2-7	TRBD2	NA	TGTGCCAGCAGCTTAGCTAGCGGGGGTTCCTACGAGCAGTACTTC	CASSLASGGSYEQYF
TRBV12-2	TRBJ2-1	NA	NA	TGTGCAAGTCGTCAGGGACAGGGGCCCACTCGCATCGATGAGCAGTTCTTC	CASRQGQGPTRIDEQFF
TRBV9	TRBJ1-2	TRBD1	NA	TGTGCCAGCTACGGACAGGAACCCGGGGGCTACACCTTC	CASYGQEPGGYTF
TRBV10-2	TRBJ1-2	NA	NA	TGCGCCAGCAGGGCAGGGGCCGGCTATGGCTACACCTTC	CASRAGAGYGYTF
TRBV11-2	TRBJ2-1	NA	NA	TGTGCCAGCAGCTTGACTCCAGGGCCCAGCTCCTACAATGAGCAGTTCTTC	CASSLTPGPSSYNEQFF
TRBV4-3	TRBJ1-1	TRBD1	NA	TGCGCCAGCAGCCAAGTAACAGGGGGTGACACTGAAGCTTTCTTT	CASSQVTGGDTEAFF